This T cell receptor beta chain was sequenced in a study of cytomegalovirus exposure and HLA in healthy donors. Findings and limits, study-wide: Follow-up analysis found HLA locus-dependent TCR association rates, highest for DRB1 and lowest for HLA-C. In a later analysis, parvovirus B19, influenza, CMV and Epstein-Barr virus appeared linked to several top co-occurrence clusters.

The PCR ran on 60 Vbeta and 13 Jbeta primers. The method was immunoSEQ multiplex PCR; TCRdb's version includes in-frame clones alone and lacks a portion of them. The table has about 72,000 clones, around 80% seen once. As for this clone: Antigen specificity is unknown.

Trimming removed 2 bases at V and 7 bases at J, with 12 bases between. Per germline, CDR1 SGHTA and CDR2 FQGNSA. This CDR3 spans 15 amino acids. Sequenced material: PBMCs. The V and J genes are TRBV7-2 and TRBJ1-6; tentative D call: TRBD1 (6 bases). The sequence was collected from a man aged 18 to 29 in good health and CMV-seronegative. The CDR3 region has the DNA TGTGCCAGCAGCTTATTACAGGGCGGCAATTCACCCCTCCACTTT. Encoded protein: CASSLLQGGNSPLHF.